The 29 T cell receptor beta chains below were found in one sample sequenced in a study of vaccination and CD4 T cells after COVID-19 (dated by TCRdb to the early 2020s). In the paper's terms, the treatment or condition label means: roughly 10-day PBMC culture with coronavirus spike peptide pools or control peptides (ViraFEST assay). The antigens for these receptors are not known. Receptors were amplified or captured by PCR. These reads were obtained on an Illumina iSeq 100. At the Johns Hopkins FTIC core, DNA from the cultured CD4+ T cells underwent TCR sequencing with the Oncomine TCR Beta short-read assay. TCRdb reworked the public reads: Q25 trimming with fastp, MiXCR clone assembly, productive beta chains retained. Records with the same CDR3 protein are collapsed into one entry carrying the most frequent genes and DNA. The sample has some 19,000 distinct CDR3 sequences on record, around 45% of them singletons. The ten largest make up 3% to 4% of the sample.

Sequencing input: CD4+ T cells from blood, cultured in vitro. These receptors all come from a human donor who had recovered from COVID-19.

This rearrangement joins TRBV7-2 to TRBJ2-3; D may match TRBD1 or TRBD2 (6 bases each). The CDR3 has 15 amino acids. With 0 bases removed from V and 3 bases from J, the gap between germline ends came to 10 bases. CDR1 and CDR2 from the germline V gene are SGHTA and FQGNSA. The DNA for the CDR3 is TGTGCCAGCAGCTTAGCGGGGGGCACGACAGATACGCAGTATTTT. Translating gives CASSLAGGTTDTQYF.

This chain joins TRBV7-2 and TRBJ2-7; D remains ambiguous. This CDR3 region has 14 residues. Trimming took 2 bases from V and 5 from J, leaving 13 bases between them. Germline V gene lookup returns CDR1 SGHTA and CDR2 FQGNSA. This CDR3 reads CASSLLRKDNEQYF. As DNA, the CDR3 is TGTGCCAGCAGCTTACTCAGGAAGGATAACGAGCAGTACTTC.

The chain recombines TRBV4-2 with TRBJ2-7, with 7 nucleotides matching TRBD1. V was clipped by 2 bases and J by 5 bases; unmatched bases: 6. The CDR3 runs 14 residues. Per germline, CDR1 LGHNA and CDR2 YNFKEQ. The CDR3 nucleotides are TGTGCCAGCAGCCAAACAGGGGAGAGGAACGAGCAGTACTTC. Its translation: CASSQTGERNEQYF.

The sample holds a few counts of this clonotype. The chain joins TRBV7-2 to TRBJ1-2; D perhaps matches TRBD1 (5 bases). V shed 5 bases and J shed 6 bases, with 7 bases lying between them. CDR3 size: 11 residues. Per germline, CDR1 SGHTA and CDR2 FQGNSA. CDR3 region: CASSPGNGYTF. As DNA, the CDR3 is TGTGCCAGCAGCCCAGGGAATGGCTACACCTTC.

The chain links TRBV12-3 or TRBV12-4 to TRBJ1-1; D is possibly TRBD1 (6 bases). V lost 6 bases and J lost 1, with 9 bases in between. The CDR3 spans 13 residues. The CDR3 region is CASRGQENTEAFF. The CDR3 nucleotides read TGTGCCAGCAGGGGACAAGAGAACACTGAAGCTTTCTTT.

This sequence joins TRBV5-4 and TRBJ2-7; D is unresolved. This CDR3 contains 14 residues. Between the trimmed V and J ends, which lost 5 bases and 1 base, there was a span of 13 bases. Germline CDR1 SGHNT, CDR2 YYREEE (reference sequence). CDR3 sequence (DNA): TGTGCCAGCAGTGTGGAGATTAGTTCCTACGAGCAGTACTTC. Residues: CASSVEISSYEQYF.

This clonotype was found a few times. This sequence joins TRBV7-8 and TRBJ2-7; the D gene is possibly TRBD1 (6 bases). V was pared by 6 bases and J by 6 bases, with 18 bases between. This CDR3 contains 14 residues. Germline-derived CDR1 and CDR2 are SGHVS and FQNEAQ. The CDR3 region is CASSQAQGTGEQYF. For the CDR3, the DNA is TGTGCCAGCAGTCAGGCACAGGGAACCGGCGAGCAGTACTTC.

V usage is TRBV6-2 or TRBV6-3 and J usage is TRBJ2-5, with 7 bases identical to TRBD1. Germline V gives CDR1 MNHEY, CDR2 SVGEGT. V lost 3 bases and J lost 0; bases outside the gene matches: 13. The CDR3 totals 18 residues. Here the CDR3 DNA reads TGTGCCAGCAGTTATGGTCCTAATATCGGGACAGACCAAGAGACCCAGTACTTC. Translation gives CASSYGPNIGTDQETQYF.

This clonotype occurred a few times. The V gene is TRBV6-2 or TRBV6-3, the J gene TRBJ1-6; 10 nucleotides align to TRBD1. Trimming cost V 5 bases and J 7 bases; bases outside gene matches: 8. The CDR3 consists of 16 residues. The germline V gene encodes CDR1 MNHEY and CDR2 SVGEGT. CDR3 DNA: TGTGCCAGCAGTCACCTGACAGGGGGCTCGAATTCACCCCTCCACTTT. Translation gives CASSHLTGGSNSPLHF.

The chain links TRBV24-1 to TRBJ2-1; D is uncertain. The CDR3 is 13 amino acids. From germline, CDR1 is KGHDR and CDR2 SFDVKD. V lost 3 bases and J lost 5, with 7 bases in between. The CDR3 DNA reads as TGTGCCACCAGTGATCCCGGAGACAATGAGCAGTTCTTC. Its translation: CATSDPGDNEQFF.

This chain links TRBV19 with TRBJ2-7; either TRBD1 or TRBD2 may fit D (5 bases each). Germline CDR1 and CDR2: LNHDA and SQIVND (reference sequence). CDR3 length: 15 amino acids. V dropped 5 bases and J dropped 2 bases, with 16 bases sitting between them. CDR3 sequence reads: CASSSPGRKAYEQYF. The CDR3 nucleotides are TGTGCCAGTAGTTCACCGGGACGGAAAGCCTACGAGCAGTACTTC.

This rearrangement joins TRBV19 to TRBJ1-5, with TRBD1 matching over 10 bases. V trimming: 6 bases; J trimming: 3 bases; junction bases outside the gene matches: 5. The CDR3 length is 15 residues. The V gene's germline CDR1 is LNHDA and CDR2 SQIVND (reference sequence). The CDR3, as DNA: TGTGCCAGTAGCCCCGGGACAGGGGCCAATCAGCCCCAGCATTTT. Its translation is CASSPGTGANQPQHF.

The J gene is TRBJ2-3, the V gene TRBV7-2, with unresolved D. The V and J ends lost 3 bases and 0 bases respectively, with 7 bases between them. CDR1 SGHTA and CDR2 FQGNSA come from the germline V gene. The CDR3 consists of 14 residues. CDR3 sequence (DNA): TGTGCCAGCAGCTTCGCGAGCAGCACAGATACGCAGTATTTT. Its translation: CASSFASSTDTQYF.

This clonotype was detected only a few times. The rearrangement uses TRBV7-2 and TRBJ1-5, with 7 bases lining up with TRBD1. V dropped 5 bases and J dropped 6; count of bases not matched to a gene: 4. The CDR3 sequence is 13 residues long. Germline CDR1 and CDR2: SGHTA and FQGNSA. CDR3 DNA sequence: TGTGCCAGCAGCCTTTACAGGGGTCAGCCCCAGCATTTT. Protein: CASSLYRGQPQHF.

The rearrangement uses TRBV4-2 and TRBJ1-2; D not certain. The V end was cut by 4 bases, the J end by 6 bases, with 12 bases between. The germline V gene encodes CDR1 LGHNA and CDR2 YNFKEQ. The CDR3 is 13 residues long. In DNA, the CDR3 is TGTGCCAGCAGCCCCGCCGGAAGGGATGGCTACACCTTC. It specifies CASSPAGRDGYTF.

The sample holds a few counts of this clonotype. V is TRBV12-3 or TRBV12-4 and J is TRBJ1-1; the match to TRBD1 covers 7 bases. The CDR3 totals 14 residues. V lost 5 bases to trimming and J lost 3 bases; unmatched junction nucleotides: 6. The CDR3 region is CASSPRTGYTEAFF. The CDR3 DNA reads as TGTGCCAGCAGTCCCCGGACAGGCTACACTGAAGCTTTCTTT.

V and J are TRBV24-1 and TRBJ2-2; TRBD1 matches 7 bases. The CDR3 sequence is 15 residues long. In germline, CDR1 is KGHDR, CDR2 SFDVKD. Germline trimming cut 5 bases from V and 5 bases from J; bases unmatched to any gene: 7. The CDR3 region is CATSAAGGITGELFF. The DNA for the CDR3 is TGTGCCACCAGTGCCGCAGGGGGAATTACCGGGGAGCTGTTTTTT.

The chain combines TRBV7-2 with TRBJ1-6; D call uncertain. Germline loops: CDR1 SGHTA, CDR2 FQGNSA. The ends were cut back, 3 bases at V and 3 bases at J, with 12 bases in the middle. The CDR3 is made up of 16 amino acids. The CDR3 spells CASSFSPVHYNSPLHF. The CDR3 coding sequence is TGTGCCAGCAGCTTTTCCCCCGTACACTATAATTCACCCCTCCACTTT.

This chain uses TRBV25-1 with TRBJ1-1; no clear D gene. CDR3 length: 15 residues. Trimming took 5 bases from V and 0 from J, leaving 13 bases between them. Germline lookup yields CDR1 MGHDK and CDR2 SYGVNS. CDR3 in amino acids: CASSPLGPLNTEAFF. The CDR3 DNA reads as TGTGCCAGCAGTCCCCTGGGCCCTTTGAACACTGAAGCTTTCTTT.

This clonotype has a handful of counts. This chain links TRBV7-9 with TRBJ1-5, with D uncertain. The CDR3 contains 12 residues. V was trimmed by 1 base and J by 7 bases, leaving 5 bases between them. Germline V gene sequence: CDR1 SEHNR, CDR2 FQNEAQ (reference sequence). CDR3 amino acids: CASSLDRQPQHF. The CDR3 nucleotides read TGTGCCAGCAGCTTAGATCGGCAGCCCCAGCATTTT.

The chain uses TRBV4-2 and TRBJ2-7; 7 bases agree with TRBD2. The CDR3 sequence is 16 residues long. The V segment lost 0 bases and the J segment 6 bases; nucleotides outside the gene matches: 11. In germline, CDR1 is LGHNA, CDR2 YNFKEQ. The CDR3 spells CASSQESSGALLEQYF. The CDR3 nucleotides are TGTGCCAGCAGCCAAGAAAGCAGCGGGGCCCTTCTCGAGCAGTACTTC.

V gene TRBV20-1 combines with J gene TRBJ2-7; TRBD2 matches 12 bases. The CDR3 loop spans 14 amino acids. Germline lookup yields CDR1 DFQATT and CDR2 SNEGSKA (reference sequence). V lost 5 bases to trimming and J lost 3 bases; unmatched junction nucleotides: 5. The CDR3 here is CSALGLAGFYEQYF. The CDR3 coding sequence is TGCAGTGCTCTCGGACTAGCGGGATTCTACGAGCAGTACTTC.

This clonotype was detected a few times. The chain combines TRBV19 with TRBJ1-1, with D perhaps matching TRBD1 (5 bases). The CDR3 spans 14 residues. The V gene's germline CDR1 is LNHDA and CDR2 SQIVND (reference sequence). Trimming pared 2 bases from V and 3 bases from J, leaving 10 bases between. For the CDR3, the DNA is TGTGCCAGTAGTATACGCAGGGAAGACACTGAAGCTTTCTTT. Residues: CASSIRREDTEAFF.

DNA for the CDR3: TGTGCCAGCAGCATGAGGGAGAACACCGGGGAGCTGTTTTTT. Its protein is CASSMRENTGELFF. The V gene is TRBV7-2, the J gene TRBJ2-2; tentative D call: TRBD2 (5 bases). The CDR3 length is 14 residues. V dropped 5 bases and J dropped 1 base, with 8 bases sitting between them. The V gene's germline CDR1 is SGHTA and CDR2 FQGNSA.

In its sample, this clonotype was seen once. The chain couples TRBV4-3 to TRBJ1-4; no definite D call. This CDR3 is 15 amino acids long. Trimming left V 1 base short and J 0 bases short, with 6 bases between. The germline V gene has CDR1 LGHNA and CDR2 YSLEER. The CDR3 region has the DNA TGCGCCAGCAGCCAAGCGAAAGCAACTAATGAAAAACTGTTTTTT. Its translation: CASSQAKATNEKLFF.

The CDR3 DNA follows: TGTGCCAGCAGAGACTCGGGACAGAGCACAGATACGCAGTATTTT. Encoded protein: CASRDSGQSTDTQYF. This rearrangement joins TRBV11-3 to TRBJ2-3; 7 nucleotides agree with TRBD1. The J segment lost 0 bases and the V segment lost 6 bases, leaving 6 bases of the junction unmatched. Per the germline V gene, CDR1 is SGHNT and CDR2 is YENEEA. The CDR3 has 15 residues.

The CDR3 loop is CASSTGTAGETQYF. The CDR3 DNA reads TGCGCCAGCAGCACCGGGACGGCGGGGGAGACCCAGTACTTC. This sequence joins TRBV5-1 and TRBJ2-5; tentatively, D is TRBD2 (6 bases). This CDR3 comprises 14 residues. CDR1 SGHRS and CDR2 YFSETQ come from the germline V gene. V was trimmed by 4 bases and J by 5 bases, leaving 15 bases between them.

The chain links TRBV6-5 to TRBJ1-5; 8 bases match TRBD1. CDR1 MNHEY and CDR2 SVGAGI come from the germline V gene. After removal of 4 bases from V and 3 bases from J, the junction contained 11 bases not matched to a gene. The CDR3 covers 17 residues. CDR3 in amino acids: CASSSTSGQGTNQPQHF. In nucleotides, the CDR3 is TGTGCCAGCAGTTCTACCTCCGGACAGGGTACCAATCAGCCCCAGCATTTT.

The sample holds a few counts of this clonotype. The CDR3 coding sequence is TGCAGTGCCCCCCCTTCGGGACCCCAAGAGACCCAGTACTTC. This gives the protein CSAPPSGPQETQYF. The chain is built from TRBV20-1 and TRBJ2-5; D possibly matches TRBD1 or TRBD2 (5 bases each). With 6 bases removed from V and 1 base from J, the gap between germline ends came to 15 bases. CDR3 size: 14 residues. CDR1 DFQATT and CDR2 SNEGSKA come from the germline V gene (reference sequence).